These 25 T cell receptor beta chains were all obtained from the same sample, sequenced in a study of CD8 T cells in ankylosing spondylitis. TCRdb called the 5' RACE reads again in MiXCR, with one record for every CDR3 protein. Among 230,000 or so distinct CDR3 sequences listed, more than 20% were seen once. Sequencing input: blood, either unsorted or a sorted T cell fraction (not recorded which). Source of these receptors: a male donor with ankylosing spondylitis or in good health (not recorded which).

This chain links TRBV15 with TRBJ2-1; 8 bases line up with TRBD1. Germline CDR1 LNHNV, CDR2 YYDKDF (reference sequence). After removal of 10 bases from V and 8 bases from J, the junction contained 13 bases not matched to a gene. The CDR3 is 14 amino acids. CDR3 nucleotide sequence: TGTGCCAACGTACGAGTCAGGGGGCGGGATGAGCAGTTCTTC. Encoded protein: CANVRVRGRDEQFF.

The CDR3 spells CASSESLQETQYF. In nucleotides, the CDR3 is TGTGCCAGCAGTGAGAGCCTACAAGAGACCCAGTACTTC. V is TRBV2 and J is TRBJ2-5; D is uncertain. V lost 3 bases and J lost 2, with 7 bases in between. The germline gives CDR1 SNHLY, CDR2 FYNNEI. The CDR3 extends over 13 amino acids.

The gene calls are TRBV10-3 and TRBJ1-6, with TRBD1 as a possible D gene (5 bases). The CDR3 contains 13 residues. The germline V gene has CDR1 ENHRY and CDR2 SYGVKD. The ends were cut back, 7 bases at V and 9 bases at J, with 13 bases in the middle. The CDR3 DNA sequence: TGTGCCATCAAGAGGAGTGACAGTTCACCCCTCCACTTT. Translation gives CAIKRSDSSPLHF.

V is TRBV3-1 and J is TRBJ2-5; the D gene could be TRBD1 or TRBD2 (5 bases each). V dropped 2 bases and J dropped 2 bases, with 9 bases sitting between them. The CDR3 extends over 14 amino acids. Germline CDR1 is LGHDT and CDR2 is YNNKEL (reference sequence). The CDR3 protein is CASSQLGPQETQYF. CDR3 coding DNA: TGTGCCAGCAGCCAATTGGGACCACAAGAGACCCAGTACTTC.

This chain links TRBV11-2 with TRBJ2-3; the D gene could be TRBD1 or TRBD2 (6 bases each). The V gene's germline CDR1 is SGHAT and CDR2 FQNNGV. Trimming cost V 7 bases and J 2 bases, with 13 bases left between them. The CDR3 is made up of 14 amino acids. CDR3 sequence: CASIAGGPTDTQYF. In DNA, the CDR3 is TGTGCCAGCATCGCCGGGGGCCCCACAGATACGCAGTATTTT.

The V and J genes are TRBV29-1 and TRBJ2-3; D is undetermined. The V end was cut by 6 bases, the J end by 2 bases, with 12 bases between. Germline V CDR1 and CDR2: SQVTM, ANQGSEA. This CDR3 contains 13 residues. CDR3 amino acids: CSVQVRVTDTQYF. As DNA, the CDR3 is TGCAGCGTACAAGTCCGGGTCACAGATACGCAGTATTTT.

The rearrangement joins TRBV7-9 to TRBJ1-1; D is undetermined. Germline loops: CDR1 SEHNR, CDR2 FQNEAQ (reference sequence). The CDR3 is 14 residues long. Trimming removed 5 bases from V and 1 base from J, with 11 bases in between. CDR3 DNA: TGTGCCAGCAGCACCCTAACACGGAACACTGAAGCTTTCTTT. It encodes CASSTLTRNTEAFF.

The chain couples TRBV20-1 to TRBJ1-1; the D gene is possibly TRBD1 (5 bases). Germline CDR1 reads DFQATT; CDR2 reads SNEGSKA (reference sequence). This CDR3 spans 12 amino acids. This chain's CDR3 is CRGVGIRTEAFF. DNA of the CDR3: TGCAGGGGGGTCGGGATCCGCACTGAAGCTTTCTTT.

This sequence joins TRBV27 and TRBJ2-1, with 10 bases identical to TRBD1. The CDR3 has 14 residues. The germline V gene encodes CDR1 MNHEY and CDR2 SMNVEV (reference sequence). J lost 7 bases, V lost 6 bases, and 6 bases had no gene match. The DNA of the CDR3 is TGTGCCAGCAGGCCCGGGACAGGGGAGAATGAGCAGTTCTTC. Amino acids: CASRPGTGENEQFF.

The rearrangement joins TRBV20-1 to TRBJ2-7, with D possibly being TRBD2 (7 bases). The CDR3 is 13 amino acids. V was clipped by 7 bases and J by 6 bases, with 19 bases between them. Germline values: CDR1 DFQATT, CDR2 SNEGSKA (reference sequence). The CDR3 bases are TGCAGTGGATTAAACGGGGGGCGGGGCGAGCAGTACTTC. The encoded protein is CSGLNGGRGEQYF.

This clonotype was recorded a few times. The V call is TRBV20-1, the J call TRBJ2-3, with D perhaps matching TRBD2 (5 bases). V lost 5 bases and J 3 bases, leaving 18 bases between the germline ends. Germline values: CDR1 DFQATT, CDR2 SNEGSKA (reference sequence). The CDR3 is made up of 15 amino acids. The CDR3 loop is CSAANPGERTDTQYF. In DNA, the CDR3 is TGCAGTGCTGCCAACCCTGGGGAGAGAACAGATACGCAGTATTTT.

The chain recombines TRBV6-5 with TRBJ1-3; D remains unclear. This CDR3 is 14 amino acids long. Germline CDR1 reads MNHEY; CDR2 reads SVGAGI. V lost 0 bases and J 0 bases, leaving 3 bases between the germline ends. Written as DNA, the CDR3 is TGTGCCAGCAGTTACTCCCCCTCTGGAAACACCATATATTTT. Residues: CASSYSPSGNTIYF.

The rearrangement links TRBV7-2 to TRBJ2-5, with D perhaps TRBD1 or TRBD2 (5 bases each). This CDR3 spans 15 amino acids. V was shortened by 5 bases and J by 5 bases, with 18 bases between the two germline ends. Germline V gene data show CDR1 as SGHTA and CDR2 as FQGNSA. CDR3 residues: CASSASSGLLETQYF. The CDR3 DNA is TGTGCCAGCAGCGCGAGCTCGGGGCTACTGGAGACCCAGTACTTC.

CDR3 sequence (DNA): TGTGCCAGCAGATCACAAGGGGGGACCTACGAGCAGTACTTC. Translation: CASRSQGGTYEQYF. V gene TRBV5-6 combines with J gene TRBJ2-7, with D possibly called TRBD1 or TRBD2 (6 bases each). Per germline, CDR1 SGHDT and CDR2 YYEEEE. There are 14 residues in the CDR3. V shed 5 bases and J shed 2 bases, with 14 bases lying between them.

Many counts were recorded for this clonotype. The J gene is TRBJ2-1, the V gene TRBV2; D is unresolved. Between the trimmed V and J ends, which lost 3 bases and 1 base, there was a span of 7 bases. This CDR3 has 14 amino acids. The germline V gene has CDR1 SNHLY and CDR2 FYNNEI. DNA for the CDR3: TGTGCCAGCAGTGACTGGCCTTCCTACAATGAGCAGTTCTTC. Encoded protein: CASSDWPSYNEQFF.

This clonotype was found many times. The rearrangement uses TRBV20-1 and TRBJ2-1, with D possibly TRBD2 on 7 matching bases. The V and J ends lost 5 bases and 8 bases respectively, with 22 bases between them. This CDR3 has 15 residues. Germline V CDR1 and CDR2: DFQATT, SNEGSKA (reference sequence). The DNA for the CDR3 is TGCAGTGCTCCCCGATTTGGGGGGGGCGGATATGAGCAGTTCTTC. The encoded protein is CSAPRFGGGGYEQFF.

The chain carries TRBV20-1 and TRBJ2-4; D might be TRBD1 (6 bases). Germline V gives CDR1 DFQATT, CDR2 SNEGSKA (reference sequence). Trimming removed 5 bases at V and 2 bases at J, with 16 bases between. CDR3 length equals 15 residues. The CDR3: CSAGRHQGSKNIQYF. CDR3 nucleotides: TGCAGTGCTGGGAGACACCAGGGGTCCAAAAACATTCAGTACTTC.

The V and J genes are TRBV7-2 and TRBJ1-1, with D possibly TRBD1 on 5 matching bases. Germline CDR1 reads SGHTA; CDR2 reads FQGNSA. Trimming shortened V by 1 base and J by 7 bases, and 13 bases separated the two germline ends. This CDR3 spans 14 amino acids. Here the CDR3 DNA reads TGTGCCAGCAGCTTAGTGATCGGGGCAGGTGAAGCTTTCTTT. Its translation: CASSLVIGAGEAFF.

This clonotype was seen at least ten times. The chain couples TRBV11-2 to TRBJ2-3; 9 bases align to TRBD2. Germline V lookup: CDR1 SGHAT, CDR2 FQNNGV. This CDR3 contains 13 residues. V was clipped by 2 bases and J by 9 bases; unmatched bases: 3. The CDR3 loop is CASSLSGTSTQYF. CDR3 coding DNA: TGTGCCAGCAGCTTATCTGGGACTAGCACGCAGTATTTT.

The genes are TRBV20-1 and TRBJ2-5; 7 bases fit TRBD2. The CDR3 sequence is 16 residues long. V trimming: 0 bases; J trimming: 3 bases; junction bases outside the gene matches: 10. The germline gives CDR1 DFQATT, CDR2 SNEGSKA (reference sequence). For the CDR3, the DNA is TGCAGTGCTAGAGATGCTCGGGAGGCGGCAAAAGAGACCCAGTACTTC. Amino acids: CSARDAREAAKETQYF.

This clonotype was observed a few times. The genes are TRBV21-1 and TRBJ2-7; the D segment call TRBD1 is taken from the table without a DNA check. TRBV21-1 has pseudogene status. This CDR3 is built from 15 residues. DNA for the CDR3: TGTGCCAGCAGCCCGCGGGGACAGGGGTGCCACGAGCAGTACTTC. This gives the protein CASSPRGQGCHEQYF.

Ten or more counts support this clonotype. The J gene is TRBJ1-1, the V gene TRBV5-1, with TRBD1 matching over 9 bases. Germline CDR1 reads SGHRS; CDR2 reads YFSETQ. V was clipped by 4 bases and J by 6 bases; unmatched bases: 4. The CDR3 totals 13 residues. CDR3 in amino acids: CASSPGQGSEAFF. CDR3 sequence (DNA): TGCGCCAGCAGCCCGGGACAGGGCTCTGAAGCTTTCTTT.

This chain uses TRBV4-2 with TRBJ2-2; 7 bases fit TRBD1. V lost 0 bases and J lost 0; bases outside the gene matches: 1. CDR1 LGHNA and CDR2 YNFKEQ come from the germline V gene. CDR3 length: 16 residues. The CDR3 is CASSQEDRTNTGELFF. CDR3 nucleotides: TGTGCCAGCAGCCAAGAGGACAGGACGAACACCGGGGAGCTGTTTTTT.

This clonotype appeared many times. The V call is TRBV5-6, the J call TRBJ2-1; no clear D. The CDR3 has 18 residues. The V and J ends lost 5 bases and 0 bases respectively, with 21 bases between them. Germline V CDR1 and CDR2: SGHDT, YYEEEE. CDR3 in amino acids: CASSVREIKIGSYNEQFF. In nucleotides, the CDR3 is TGTGCCAGCAGTGTCCGAGAGATAAAAATAGGCTCCTACAATGAGCAGTTCTTC.

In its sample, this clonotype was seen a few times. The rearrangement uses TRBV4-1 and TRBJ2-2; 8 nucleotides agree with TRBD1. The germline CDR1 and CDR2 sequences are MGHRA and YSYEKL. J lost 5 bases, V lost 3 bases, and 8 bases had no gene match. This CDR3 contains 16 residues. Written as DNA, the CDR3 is TGCGCCAGCAGCCAGCACGGACAGGGAGGTACCGGGGAGCTGTTTTTT. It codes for CASSQHGQGGTGELFF.